This T cell receptor beta chain appears in the sequencing data of a study of T cells in Graves' hyperthyroidism and ophthalmopathy. As concerns this clonotype: No antigen is known for it.

The TCR beta CDR3 regions underwent amplification using RNA transcripts as the source. HTBI primers were employed in a first-round RT-PCR of the TCR CDR3. A single record per CDR3 protein comes from TCRdb applying MiXCR to the multiplex PCR reads. The sample consists of around 560,000 distinct CDR3 sequences, 16% of them appearing once. Study-level points and caveats: Among thyroid clonotypes expanded above 0.001, most also appeared in blood.

When ophthalmopathy did not progress within 18 months, Graves' hyperthyroidism was considered stable. Clinical symptoms, serum thyroxine and TRAb, thyroid ultrasound and orbital computed tomography together formed the diagnostic basis. The sequencing input was blood. The sequence came from a woman in her late teens or twenties with Graves' hyperthyroidism.

DNA for the CDR3: TGTGCCAGCAGTGAATTTTTAGGAGACACAGATACGCAGTATTTT. It specifies CASSEFLGDTDTQYF. The chain has TRBV25-1 and TRBJ2-3, with D unclear. CDR1 MGHDK and CDR2 SYGVNS come from the germline V gene. V lost 1 base, J lost 2 bases, and 10 bases lay in between. The CDR3 is 15 amino acids.